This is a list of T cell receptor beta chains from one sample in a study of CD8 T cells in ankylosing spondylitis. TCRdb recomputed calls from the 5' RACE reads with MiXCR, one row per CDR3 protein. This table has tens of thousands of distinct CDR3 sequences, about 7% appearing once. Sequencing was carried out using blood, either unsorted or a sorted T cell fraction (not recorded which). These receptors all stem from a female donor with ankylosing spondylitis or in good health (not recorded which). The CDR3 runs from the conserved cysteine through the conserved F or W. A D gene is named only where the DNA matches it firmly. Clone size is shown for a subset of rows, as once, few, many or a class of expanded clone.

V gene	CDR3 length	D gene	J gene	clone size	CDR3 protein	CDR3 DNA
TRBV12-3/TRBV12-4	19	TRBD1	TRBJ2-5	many	CASSPPRRDRGQSQETQYF	TGTGCCAGCAGTCCCCCTCGCCGGGACAGGGGGCAGTCACAAGAGACCCAGTACTTC
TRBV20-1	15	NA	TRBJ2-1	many	CSARDLGGGRVEQFF	TGCAGTGCTAGAGATTTGGGGGGGGGCCGGGTTGAGCAGTTCTTC
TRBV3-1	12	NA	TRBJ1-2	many	CASSQSKDGYTF	TGTGCCAGCAGCCAATCAAAAGATGGCTACACCTTC
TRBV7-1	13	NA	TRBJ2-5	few	CASGSGGRETQYF	TGTGCCAGCGGCTCGGGGGGCCGAGAGACCCAGTACTTC
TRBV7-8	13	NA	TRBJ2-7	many	CASSQGHLYEQYF	TGTGCCAGCAGCCAAGGACACCTCTACGAGCAGTACTTC
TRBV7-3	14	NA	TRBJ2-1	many	CASSLIQGYNEQFF	TGTGCCAGCAGCTTAATTCAGGGGTACAATGAGCAGTTCTTC
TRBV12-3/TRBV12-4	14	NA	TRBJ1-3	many	CASSPLDVGNTIYF	TGTGCCAGCAGTCCACTCGACGTCGGAAACACCATATATTTT
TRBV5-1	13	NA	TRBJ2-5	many	CASSPNGEETQYF	TGCGCCAGCAGCCCAAACGGGGAAGAGACCCAGTACTTC
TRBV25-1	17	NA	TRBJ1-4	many	CASSEPPGRGGNEKLFF	TGTGCCAGCAGTGAACCCCCCGGCAGGGGTGGAAATGAAAAACTGTTTTTT
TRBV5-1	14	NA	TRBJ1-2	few	CASSLGEAGYGYTF	TGCGCCAGCAGCTTGGGGGAAGCTGGCTATGGCTACACCTTC
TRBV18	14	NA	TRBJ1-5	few	CASPWGGADQPQHF	TGTGCCAGCCCCTGGGGGGGGGCCGATCAGCCCCAGCATTTT
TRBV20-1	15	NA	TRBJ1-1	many	CSARDGERMRTEAFF	TGCAGTGCTAGAGATGGGGAAAGAATGCGGACTGAAGCTTTCTTT
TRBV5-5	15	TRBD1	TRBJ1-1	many	CASRLGTGSNTEAFF	TGTGCCAGCAGGTTAGGGACAGGGAGTAACACTGAAGCTTTCTTT
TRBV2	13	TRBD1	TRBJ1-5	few	CASDDRGNQPQHF	TGTGCCAGCGATGACAGGGGGAATCAGCCCCAGCATTTT
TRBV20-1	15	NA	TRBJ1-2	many	CSAAGAGRQSYGYTF	TGCAGTGCAGCGGGGGCCGGACGGCAGAGCTATGGCTACACCTTC
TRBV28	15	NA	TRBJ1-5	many	CASRSPTASNQPQHF	TGTGCCAGCAGATCTCCCACAGCATCCAATCAGCCCCAGCATTTT
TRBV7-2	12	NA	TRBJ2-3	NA	CASRYSSMAQYF	TGTGCCAGCAGGTACTCAAGCATGGCGCAGTATTTT
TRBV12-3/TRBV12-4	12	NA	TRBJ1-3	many	CASSFMGNTIYF	TGTGCCAGCAGTTTTATGGGAAACACCATATATTTT
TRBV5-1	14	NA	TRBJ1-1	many	CASSLAQGSTEAFF	TGCGCCAGCAGCTTGGCCCAGGGGAGCACTGAAGCTTTCTTT
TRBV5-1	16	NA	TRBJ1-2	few	CASSLVYRRGGYGYTF	TGCGCCAGCAGCTTGGTGTACAGGCGTGGGGGCTATGGCTACACCTTC
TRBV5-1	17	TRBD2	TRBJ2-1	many	CASSLLPTSGNYNEQFF	TGCGCCAGCAGCTTGCTCCCGACTAGCGGTAACTACAATGAGCAGTTCTTC
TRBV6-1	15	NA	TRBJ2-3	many	CASSDQITGTDTQYF	TGTGCCAGCAGCGACCAGATTACTGGCACAGATACGCAGTATTTT
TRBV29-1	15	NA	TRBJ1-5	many	CSVVLGGWGNQPQHF	TGCAGCGTTGTTTTGGGGGGCTGGGGCAATCAGCCCCAGCATTTT
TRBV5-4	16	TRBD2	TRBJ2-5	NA	CASSLAGGGVEETQYF	TGTGCCAGCAGCTTGGCGGGCGGGGGGGTCGAAGAGACCCAGTACTTC
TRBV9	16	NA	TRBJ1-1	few	CASSADLGAGNTEAFF	TGTGCCAGCAGCGCCGACCTGGGGGCAGGGAACACTGAAGCTTTCTTT
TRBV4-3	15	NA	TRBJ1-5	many	CASSEEGRWGQPQHF	TGCGCCAGCAGCGAAGAGGGACGGTGGGGTCAGCCCCAGCATTTT
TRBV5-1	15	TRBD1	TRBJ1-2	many	CASSWTGSEGYGYTF	TGCGCCAGCAGCTGGACAGGGTCGGAAGGTTATGGCTACACCTTC
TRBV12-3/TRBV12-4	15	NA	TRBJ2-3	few	CASSLGGVGTDTQYF	TGTGCCAGCAGTTTAGGCGGGGTGGGCACAGATACGCAGTATTTT
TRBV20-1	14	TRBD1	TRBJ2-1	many	CSARPGQAYNEQFF	TGCAGTGCTAGACCGGGACAGGCGTACAATGAGCAGTTCTTC
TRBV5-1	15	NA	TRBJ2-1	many	CASTLWGQAGNEQFF	TGCGCCAGCACTCTTTGGGGGCAGGCTGGCAATGAGCAGTTCTTC
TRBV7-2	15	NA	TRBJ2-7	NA	CASSLTLTRLSEQYF	TGTGCCAGCAGCCTGACCCTGACTCGGCTATCCGAGCAGTACTTC
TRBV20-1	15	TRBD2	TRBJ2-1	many	CSARVAGGPYNEQFF	TGCAGTGCTAGGGTAGCGGGGGGGCCATACAATGAGCAGTTCTTC